This TCR beta chain originates from a study of cytomegalovirus exposure and HLA in healthy donors. Turning to the study itself: The 100 to 150 validation repertoires, a later analysis reported, used the same platform as the roughly 660 repertoires from the first cohort.

This CDR3 has 16 residues. Germline-derived CDR1 and CDR2 are SGHVS and FQNEAQ. Deletions cut 1 base from V and 6 bases from J, with 15 bases between. Study conclusions and caveats: The study recorded about 160 TCR beta chains that were cytomegalovirus-associated. Most TCR sequences were rare, but some public TCRs occurred in many donors.

This clone was counted once. The antigen is not known. Data came from immunoSEQ multiplex PCR; TCRdb stores just in-frame clones and leaves some out. The profile shows about 79,000 clones, under 95% of them singletons. The validation cohort, a group of 90 to 150 subjects, included the donors and was separate from the roughly 700-subject first cohort. The source is a woman in her 30s in good health and CMV-seronegative. The rearrangement links TRBV7-8 to TRBJ1-4, with D tentatively TRBD1 (5 bases). Specimen: PBMCs. The CDR3 is CASSLGGDGIYEKLFF. In nucleotides, the CDR3 is TGTGCCAGCAGCTTAGGCGGGGACGGAATCTATGAAAAACTGTTTTTT. Full variable domain (remainder filled in from reference TRBV7-8 and TRBJ1-4): GAGVSQSPRYKVAKRGQDVALRCDPISGHVSLFWYQQALGQGPEFLTYFQNEAQLDKSGLPSDRFFAERPEGSVSTLKIQRTQQEDSAVYLCASSLGGDGIYEKLFFGSGTQLSVL.